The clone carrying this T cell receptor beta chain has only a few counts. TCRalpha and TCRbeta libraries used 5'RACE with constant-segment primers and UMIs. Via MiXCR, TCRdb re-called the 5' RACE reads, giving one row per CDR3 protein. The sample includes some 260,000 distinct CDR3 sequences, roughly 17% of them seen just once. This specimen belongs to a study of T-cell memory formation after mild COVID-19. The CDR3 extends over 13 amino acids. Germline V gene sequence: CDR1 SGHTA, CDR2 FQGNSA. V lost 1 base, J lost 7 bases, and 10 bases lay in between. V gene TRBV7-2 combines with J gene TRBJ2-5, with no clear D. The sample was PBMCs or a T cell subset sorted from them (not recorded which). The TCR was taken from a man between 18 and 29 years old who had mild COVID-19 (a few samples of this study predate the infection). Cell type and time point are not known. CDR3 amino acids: CASSLEGWGTQYF. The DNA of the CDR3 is TGTGCCAGCAGCTTAGAGGGCTGGGGGACCCAGTACTTC.